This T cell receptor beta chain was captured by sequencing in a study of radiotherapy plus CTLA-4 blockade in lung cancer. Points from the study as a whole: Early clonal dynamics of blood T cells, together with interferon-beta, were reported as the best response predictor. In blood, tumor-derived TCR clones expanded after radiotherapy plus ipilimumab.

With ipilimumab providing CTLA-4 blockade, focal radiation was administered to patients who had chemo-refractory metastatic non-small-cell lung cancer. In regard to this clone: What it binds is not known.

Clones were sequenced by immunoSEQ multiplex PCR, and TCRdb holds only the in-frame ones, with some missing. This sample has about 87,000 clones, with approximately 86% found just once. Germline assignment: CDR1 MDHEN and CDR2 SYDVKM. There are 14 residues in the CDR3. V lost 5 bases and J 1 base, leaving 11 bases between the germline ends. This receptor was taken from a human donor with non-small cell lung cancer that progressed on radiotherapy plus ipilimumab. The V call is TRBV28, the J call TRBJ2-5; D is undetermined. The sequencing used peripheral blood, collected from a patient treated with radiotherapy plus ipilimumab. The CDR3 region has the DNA TGTGCCAGCAGTCATATAGCCATCCAAGAGACCCAGTACTTC. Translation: CASSHIAIQETQYF.